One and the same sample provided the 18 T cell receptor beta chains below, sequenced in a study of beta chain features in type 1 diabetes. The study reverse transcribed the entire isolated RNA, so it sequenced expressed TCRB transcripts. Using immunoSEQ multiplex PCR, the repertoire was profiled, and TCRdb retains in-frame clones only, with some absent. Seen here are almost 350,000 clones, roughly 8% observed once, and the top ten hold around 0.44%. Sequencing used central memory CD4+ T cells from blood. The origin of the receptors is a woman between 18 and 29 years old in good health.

The CDR3 coding sequence is TGTGCCAGCAGCCCCGGACTAGTACTCTACGAGCAGTACTTC. Amino acids: CASSPGLVLYEQYF. The chain has TRBV7-2 and TRBJ2-7; 7 positions match TRBD2. Germline V CDR1 and CDR2: SGHTA, FQGNSA. The CDR3 loop spans 14 amino acids. V was pared by 5 bases and J by 3 bases, with 7 bases of the junction left unmatched.

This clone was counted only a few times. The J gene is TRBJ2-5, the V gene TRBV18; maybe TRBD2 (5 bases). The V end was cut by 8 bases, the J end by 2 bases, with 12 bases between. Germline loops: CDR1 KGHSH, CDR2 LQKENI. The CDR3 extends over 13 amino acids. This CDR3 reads CASTATGQETQYF. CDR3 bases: TGTGCCAGCACCGCCACGGGGCAAGAGACCCAGTACTTC.

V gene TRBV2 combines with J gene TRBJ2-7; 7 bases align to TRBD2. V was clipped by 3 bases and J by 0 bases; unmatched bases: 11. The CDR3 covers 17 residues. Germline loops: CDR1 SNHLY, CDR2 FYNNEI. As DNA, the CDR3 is TGTGCCAGCAGTGATTCTTTCCGGGGGGTCAGCTCCTACGAGCAGTACTTC. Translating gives CASSDSFRGVSSYEQYF.

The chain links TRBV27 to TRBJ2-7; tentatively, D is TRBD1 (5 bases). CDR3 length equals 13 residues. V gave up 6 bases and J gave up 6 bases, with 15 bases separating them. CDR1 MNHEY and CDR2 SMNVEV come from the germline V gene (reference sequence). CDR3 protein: CASSPQGGFEQYF. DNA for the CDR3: TGTGCCAGCAGCCCCCAGGGTGGGTTCGAGCAGTACTTC.

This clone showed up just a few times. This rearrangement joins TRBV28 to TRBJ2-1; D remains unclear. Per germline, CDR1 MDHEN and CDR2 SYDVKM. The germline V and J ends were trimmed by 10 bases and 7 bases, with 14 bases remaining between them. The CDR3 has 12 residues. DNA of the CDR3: TGTGCCACCGGGCCAAGATTAAATGAGCAGTTCTTC. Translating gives CATGPRLNEQFF.

The CDR3 DNA reads as TGTGCCAGCAGCTTAGTAAGCAATCAGCCCCAGCATTTT. It is translated as CASSLVSNQPQHF. The chain links TRBV7-8 to TRBJ1-5; no clear D gene. Per germline, CDR1 SGHVS and CDR2 FQNEAQ. This CDR3 contains 13 residues. The V end was cut by 1 base, the J end by 1 base, with 2 bases between.

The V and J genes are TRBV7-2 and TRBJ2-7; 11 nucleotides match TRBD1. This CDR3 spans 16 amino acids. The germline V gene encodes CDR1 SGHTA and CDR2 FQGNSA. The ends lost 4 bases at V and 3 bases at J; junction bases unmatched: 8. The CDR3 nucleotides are TGTGCCAGCAGCTCCCCCCGGGACAGGGGGGTCTACGAGCAGTACTTC. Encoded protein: CASSSPRDRGVYEQYF.

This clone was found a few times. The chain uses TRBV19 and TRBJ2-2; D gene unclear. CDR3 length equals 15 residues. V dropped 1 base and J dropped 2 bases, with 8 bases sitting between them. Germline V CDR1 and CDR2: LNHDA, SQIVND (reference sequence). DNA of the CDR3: TGTGCCAGTAGTATAGGGCACCACAACACCGGGGAGCTGTTTTTT. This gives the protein CASSIGHHNTGELFF.

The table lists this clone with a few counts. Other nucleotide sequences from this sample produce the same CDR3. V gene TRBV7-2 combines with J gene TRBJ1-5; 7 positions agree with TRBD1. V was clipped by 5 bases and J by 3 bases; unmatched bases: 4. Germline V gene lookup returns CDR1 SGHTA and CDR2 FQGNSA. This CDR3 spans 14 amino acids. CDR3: CASSLQGNNQPQHF. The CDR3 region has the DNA TGTGCCAGCAGCCTACAGGGGAACAATCAGCCCCAGCATTTT.

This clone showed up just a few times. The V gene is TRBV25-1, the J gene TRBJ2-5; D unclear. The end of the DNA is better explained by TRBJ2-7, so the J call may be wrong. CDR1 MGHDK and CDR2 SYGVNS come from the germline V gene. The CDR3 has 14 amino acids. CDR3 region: CASSPRLGRHEQYF. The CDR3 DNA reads TGTGCCAGCAGTCCAAGGTTAGGCAGGCACGAGCAGTACTTC.

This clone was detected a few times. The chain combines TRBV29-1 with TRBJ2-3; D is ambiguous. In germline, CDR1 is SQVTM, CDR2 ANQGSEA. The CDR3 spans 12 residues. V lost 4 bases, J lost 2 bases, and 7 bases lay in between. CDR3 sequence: CSVGSTTDTQYF. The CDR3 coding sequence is TGCAGCGTTGGATCAACCACAGATACGCAGTATTTT.

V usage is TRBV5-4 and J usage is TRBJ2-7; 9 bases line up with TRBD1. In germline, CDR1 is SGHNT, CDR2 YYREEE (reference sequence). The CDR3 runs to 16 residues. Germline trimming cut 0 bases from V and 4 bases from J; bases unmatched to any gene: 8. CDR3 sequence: CASSLAVGQGRYEQYF. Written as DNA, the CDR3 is TGTGCCAGCAGCTTGGCCGTGGGACAGGGTCGGTACGAGCAGTACTTC.

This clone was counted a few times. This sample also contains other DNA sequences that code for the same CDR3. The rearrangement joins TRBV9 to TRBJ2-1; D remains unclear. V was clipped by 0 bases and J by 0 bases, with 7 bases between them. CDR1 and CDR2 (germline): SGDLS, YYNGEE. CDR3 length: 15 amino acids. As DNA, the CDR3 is TGTGCCAGCAGCGTAGCCCAGAGCTCCTACAATGAGCAGTTCTTC. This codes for CASSVAQSSYNEQFF. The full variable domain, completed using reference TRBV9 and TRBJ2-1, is DSGVTQTPKHLITATGQRVTLRCSPRSGDLSVYWYQQSLDQGLQFLIQYYNGEERAKGNILERFSAQQFPDLHSELNLSSLELGDSALYFCASSVAQSSYNEQFFGPGTRLTVL.

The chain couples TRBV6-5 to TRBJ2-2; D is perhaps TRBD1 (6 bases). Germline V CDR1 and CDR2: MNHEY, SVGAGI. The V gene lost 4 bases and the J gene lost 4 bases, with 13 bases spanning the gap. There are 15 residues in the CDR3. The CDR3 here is CASSFLGTTTGELFF. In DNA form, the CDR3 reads TGTGCCAGCAGTTTTCTCGGGACAACCACCGGGGAGCTGTTTTTT.

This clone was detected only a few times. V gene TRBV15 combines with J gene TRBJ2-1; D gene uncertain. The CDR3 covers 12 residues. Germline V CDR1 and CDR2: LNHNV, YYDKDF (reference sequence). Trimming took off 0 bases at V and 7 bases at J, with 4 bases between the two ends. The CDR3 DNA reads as TGTGCCACCAGCAGAGATCTAAATGAGCAGTTCTTC. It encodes CATSRDLNEQFF.

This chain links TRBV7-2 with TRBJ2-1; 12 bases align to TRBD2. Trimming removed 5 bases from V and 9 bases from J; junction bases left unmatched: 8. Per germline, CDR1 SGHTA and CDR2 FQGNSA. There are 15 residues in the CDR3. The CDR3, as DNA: TGTGCCAGCAGCACGACTAGCGGGAGCCCCGGTGAGCAGTTCTTC. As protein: CASSTTSGSPGEQFF.

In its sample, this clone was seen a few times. The CDR3 coding sequence is TGTGCCAGTAGTGAGGCGGGCCACTACAATGAGCAGTTCTTC. It codes for CASSEAGHYNEQFF. The V and J genes are TRBV19 and TRBJ2-1; D might be TRBD2 (5 bases). Trimming left V 5 bases short and J 3 bases short, with 11 bases between. The germline V gene encodes CDR1 LNHDA and CDR2 SQIVND (reference sequence). The CDR3 has 14 amino acids.

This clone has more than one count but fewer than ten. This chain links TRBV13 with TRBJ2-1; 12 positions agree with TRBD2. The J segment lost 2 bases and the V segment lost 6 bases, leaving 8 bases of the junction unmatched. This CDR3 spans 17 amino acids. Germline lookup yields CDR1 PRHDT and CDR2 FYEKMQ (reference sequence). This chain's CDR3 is CASSLAGGPSPYNEQFF. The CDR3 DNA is TGTGCCAGCAGTCTAGCGGGAGGGCCTTCCCCCTACAATGAGCAGTTCTTC.